This TCR beta chain originates from a study of blood T cell repertoires in COVID-19. Study-wide context: Some COVID-19 samples were acute and others convalescent; all came from the United States, Italy and Spain. Sources were T cells, B-cell-depleted T cells, or PBMCs; the material itself was cDNA or gDNA.

Trimming pared 5 bases from V and 9 bases from J, leaving 17 bases between. CDR3 length equals 13 residues. CDR1 is SGHTA and CDR2 is FQGNSA in the germline V gene. Authors' methods: It was from reference gene primer amplification that nucleated cell counts were estimated. Sequencing was performed with immunoSEQ multiplex PCR; in TCRdb, only in-frame clones are kept and a portion is missing. V and J calls and clone size follow that table, whereas D and trimming were derived from the DNA. This repertoire shows about 91,000 clones, 85% to 90% found once; its top ten account for 7.5% to 10%. The source is a woman in her seventies with acute or convalescent COVID-19. Sequenced input: peripheral blood. The rearrangement links TRBV7-2 to TRBJ2-7; D is perhaps TRBD2 (6 bases). The chain's CDR3 is CASSRDFNGLQYF. As DNA, the CDR3 is TGTGCCAGCAGCCGGGACTTCAATGGCCTGCAGTACTTC.